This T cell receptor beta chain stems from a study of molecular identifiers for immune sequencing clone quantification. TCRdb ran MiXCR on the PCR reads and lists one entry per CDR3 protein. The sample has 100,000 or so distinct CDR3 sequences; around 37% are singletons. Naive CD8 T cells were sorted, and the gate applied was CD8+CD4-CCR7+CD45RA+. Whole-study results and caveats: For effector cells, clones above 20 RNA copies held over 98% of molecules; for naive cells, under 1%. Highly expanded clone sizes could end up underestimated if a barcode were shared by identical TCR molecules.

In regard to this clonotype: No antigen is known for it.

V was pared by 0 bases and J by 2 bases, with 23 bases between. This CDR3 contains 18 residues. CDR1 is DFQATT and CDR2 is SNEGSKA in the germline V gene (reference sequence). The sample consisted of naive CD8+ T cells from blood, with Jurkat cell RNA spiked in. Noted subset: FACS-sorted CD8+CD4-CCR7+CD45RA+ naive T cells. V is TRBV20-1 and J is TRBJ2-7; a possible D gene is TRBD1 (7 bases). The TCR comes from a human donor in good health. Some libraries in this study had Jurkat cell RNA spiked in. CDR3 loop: CSARDLAGSGDRAYEQYF. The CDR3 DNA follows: TGCAGTGCTAGAGATTTGGCGGGTTCGGGGGACAGAGCCTACGAGCAGTACTTC.